This T cell receptor beta chain was sequenced during a study of human T cells and chemical hapten exposure. Study background: Donors were sensitized with 2% DPC on the upper inner arm. During the approximately 23-week study period, patients had diphenylcyclopropenone applied to the scalp every week. On the upper back, patch tests were applied with 0.01% DPC and read at 6 days.

The CDR3 loop spans 13 amino acids. The ends were cut back, 2 bases at V and 7 bases at J, with 9 bases in the middle. CDR1 and CDR2 from the germline V gene are SGHAT and FQDESV (reference sequence). This clonotype was seen repeatedly, ten times or more. Original handling: Between 23,224 and 690,600 TCRs appeared in each sample, and the median stood at about 100,000. Using its own MiXCR run on the RACE reads, TCRdb lists one record per CDR3 protein. The V and J calls were determined by TCRdb, not by the authors. The table shows about 120,000 distinct CDR3 sequences, with approximately 12% occurring only once. Time point: pre-sensitization, week 0. Treatment indicated: therapeutic diphenylcyclopropenone sensitization with weekly scalp DPC.

This clonotype was sampled from a woman under 30 with alopecia areata. Some clones in this sample may be carry-over from other donors' samples. The sample here was whole blood, taken in connection with sensitization to the hapten diphenylcyclopropenone (DPC). The chain is built from TRBV11-1 and TRBJ2-1; TRBD2 is a possible D gene (6 bases). CDR3 protein: CASSLRGRNEQFF. CDR3 nucleotide sequence: TGTGCCAGCAGCTTACGGGGGAGAAATGAGCAGTTCTTC.